This TCR beta chain was captured by sequencing in a study of PD-L1 blockade in urothelial cancer. Study summary: When patients started atezolizumab in the mid-2010s, it was given at 1,200 mg intravenously every 3 weeks. Previous chemotherapy exposure amounted to 0 to 3 regimens for patients. Overall study findings and caveats: Durable-benefit patients had greater expansion of tumor-associated blood clones at 3 weeks.

As regards this clone: The antigen remains undetermined.

Time point defined: pretreatment peripheral blood. Metastatic or locally advanced urothelial carcinoma was present in the patients. Profiled with immunoSEQ multiplex PCR; TCRdb holds only in-frame clones, not every one. This table has around 100,000 clones, about nine tenths appearing once. Germline CDR1 is PRHDT and CDR2 is FYEKMQ (reference sequence). Trimming took 4 bases from V and 4 from J; bases not matched to a gene: 13. The length of the CDR3 is 17 residues. The material sequenced was PBMCs, taken around atezolizumab (anti-PD-L1) treatment. The rearrangement links TRBV13 to TRBJ1-2; TRBD1 matches 9 bases. This clonotype was obtained from a man between 60 and 75 years old with urothelial cancer. As DNA, the CDR3 is TGTGCCAGCAGCTCCTCGGGACAGGGCACAAGGAGCTATGGCTACACCTTC. As protein: CASSSSGQGTRSYGYTF.